The T cell receptor beta chain described here comes from a study of blood T cell repertoires in COVID-19. Overall study: Whether acute or convalescent, the COVID-19 samples came from the United States, Italy and Spain.

This CDR3 comprises 15 residues. J gave up 6 bases and V 2 bases, and 7 bases lay outside the gene matches. Germline V lookup: CDR1 MNHEY, CDR2 SVGAGI. Authors' methods: Reference gene primer amplification in the assay estimated nucleated cell counts. Generated by immunoSEQ multiplex PCR, the TCRdb table keeps only in-frame clones and is missing some. The D gene and trimming were derived from the DNA, and the V and J assignments and clone size from that table. This sample has approximately 170,000 clones, with 85% to 90% found just once. This chain uses TRBV6-5 with TRBJ2-7; 10 nucleotides line up with TRBD1. The TCR comes from a man aged 18 to 29 with active or convalescent COVID-19. Specimen: peripheral blood. CDR3: CASSYGGTGAGEQYF. Here the CDR3 DNA reads TGTGCCAGCAGTTACGGTGGGACAGGGGCGGGCGAGCAGTACTTC.